The rows below give T cell receptor beta chains drawn from one sample of a study of beta chain features in type 1 diabetes. Profiled with immunoSEQ multiplex PCR; TCRdb holds only in-frame clones, not every one. Counted here are under 250,000 clones, 27% occurring once; the ten biggest clones make up under 5%. Sequenced input: central memory CD4+ T cells from blood. The receptors shown here come from a man aged 25-40 years in good health. The CDR3 runs from the conserved cysteine through the conserved F or W. The D gene is left open where the match is weak. Part of the rows lack a size; the others show once, few, many or a class for expanded clones.

V gene	D gene	J gene	clone size	CDR3 DNA	CDR3 protein
TRBV5-1	NA	TRBJ2-3	many	TGCGCCTTCCCAGTGGGCGAAGATGGGACAGATACGCAGTATTTT	CAFPVGEDGTDTQYF
TRBV2	TRBD1	TRBJ1-6	NA	TGTGCCAGCAGTGCGACAGGGAATTATTCACCCCTCCACTTT	CASSATGNYSPLHF
TRBV10-3	TRBD1	TRBJ2-1	few	TGTGCCATCAGTGCCCTAGGGACAGGGGTCGTCAATGAGCAGTTCTTC	CAISALGTGVVNEQFF
TRBV2	NA	TRBJ2-1	many	TGTGCCAGCAGTCCCGAGAGGGGTACCTACAATGAGCAGTTCTTC	CASSPERGTYNEQFF
TRBV9	NA	TRBJ1-2	NA	TGTGCCAGCAGCGTAGCTGGGGGCCGGAGCTATGGCTACACCTTC	CASSVAGGRSYGYTF
TRBV4-3	NA	TRBJ2-3	few	TGCGCCAGCAGCCCGGGTTCCAGCGGTTCTAGCACAGATACGCAGTATTTT	CASSPGSSGSSTDTQYF
TRBV28	NA	TRBJ2-7	NA	TGTGCCAGCAGCCGTATCACTAGACTCTTCACCTACGAGCAGTACTTC	CASSRITRLFTYEQYF
TRBV11-3	NA	TRBJ2-5	NA	TGTGCCAGCAGCTTCGAAGGGAAGGAGACCCAGTACTTC	CASSFEGKETQYF
TRBV19	NA	TRBJ1-1	NA	TGTGCAACCGGGACCACAATCACTGAAGCTTTCTTT	CATGTTITEAFF
TRBV14	NA	TRBJ2-1	NA	TGTGCCAGCAGCCTCCTTGGGGGCTCGGACTACAATGAGCAGTTCTTC	CASSLLGGSDYNEQFF
TRBV10-3	NA	TRBJ2-5	few	TGTGCCATCAGTGAGACGGCGCTAGAGACCCAGTACTTC	CAISETALETQYF
TRBV4-3	TRBD2	TRBJ2-1	NA	TGCGCCAGCAGCCAAGGTTCTAGCGGGAGGGCCGGATCCTACAATGAGCAGTTCTTC	CASSQGSSGRAGSYNEQFF
TRBV6-1	NA	TRBJ2-7	few	TGTGCCAGCAGTGTAGAGAGAGGCGAGCAGTACTTC	CASSVERGEQYF
TRBV12-5	NA	TRBJ2-1	few	TGTGCTAGTGGGCCGGAGACCCGCGTTGGCGAGCAGTTCTTC	CASGPETRVGEQFF
TRBV11-2	NA	TRBJ2-1	NA	TGTGCCAGCAGCTTAGGGGACGTCCCCTACAATGAGCAGTTCTTC	CASSLGDVPYNEQFF
TRBV29-1	TRBD2	TRBJ2-7	few	TGCAGCGTTGCCGGACTAGCGGGAGGCCGTGGCTACGAGCAGTACTTC	CSVAGLAGGRGYEQYF
TRBV2	NA	TRBJ2-1	NA	TGTGCCAGCAGTAAAGAGAGCGATGAGCAGTTCTTC	CASSKESDEQFF
TRBV25-1	TRBD1	TRBJ1-1	few	TGTGCCGCCTCACGGACCGGGACAGGCGGGAACACTGAAGCTTTCTTT	CAASRTGTGGNTEAFF
TRBV5-4	NA	TRBJ2-5	few	TGTGCCAGCAGCTTGGGAGGGGCGACGGAGACCCAGTACTTC	CASSLGGATETQYF
TRBV7-2	NA	TRBJ2-3	many	TGTGCCAGCAGCTTTAGCACAGATACGCAGTATTTT	CASSFSTDTQYF
TRBV2	TRBD1	TRBJ2-7	NA	TGTGCCAGCAGGGGAGGGACAGGGTACTACGAGCAGTACTTC	CASRGGTGYYEQYF
TRBV11-3	TRBD2	TRBJ2-1	NA	TGTGCCAGCAGCTTAGGCGGGGGTATCACCTACAATGAGCAGTTCTTC	CASSLGGGITYNEQFF
TRBV30	TRBD2	TRBJ2-5	NA	TGTGCCTGGAGGCGGCTAGCGGGCCAAGAGACCCAGTACTTC	CAWRRLAGQETQYF
TRBV25-1	NA	TRBJ2-1	NA	TGTGCCAGCAGAGAATGGAAGGACAATGAGCAGTTCTTC	CASREWKDNEQFF
TRBV5-4	TRBD1	TRBJ2-7	NA	TGTGCCAGCAGCGGGGACAGCTCCTACGAGCAGTACTTC	CASSGDSSYEQYF
TRBV29-1	NA	TRBJ1-1	few	TGCAGCGTTGAAGATCGTCGAACAGGATGGACTGAAGCTTTCTTT	CSVEDRRTGWTEAFF
TRBV28	NA	TRBJ2-7	few	TGTGCCAGCCAACCGTCGGCCTACGAGCAGTACTTC	CASQPSAYEQYF
TRBV11-2	NA	TRBJ2-1	few	TGTGCCAGCAGCTTTGGAACACCACGAGGGTACAATGAGCAGTTCTTC	CASSFGTPRGYNEQFF
TRBV7-7	TRBD2	TRBJ2-3	once	TGTGCCAGCAGCTTACATAGCGGGGGGGCAGATACGCAGTATTTT	CASSLHSGGADTQYF
TRBV5-4	NA	TRBJ1-5	few	TGCGCCAGCAGCCAAGATTCGAACAGCAATCAGCCCCAGCATTTT	CASSQDSNSNQPQHF
TRBV29-1	NA	TRBJ2-3	few	TGCAGCGTTGAGGGCCCGACTAGCACAGATACGCAGTATTTT	CSVEGPTSTDTQYF
TRBV6-5	NA	TRBJ2-3	few	TGTGCCAGCCGGGTTGCGGGCACAGATACGCAGTATTTT	CASRVAGTDTQYF
TRBV10-2	TRBD1	TRBJ1-1	few	TGCGCCAGCAGGGGACAGGTAAACATGAACACTGAAGCTTTCTTT	CASRGQVNMNTEAFF
TRBV7-9	NA	TRBJ2-7	NA	TGTGCCAGCAGCAACACAGGGTCGGAGCAGTACTTC	CASSNTGSEQYF
TRBV30	NA	TRBJ2-6	NA	TGTGCCGCCCCCGGGGGAGGTTTTCGGGCCAACGTCCTGACTTTC	CAAPGGGFRANVLTF
TRBV7-6	TRBD2	TRBJ2-1	NA	TGTGCCAGCAGCTTAGCCGGGACTAGAAATGAGCAGTTCTTC	CASSLAGTRNEQFF
TRBV11-2	NA	TRBJ2-7	NA	TGTGCCAGCAGCTTAGTACCGGGACCCTACGAGCAGTACTTC	CASSLVPGPYEQYF
TRBV30	TRBD2	TRBJ2-5	NA	TGTGCCTGGAGTGTCGGGGGGAAGACCCAGTACTTC	CAWSVGGKTQYF
TRBV7-9	TRBD2	TRBJ2-6	NA	TGTGCCAGCAGCCCCCCCTGGGTAGCGGGCCTCTCTGGGGCCAACGTCCTGACTTTC	CASSPPWVAGLSGANVLTF
TRBV15	NA	TRBJ2-5	NA	TGTGCCACCAGCAGAGACGGGGCCGGGGAGACCCAGTACTTC	CATSRDGAGETQYF
TRBV11-3	NA	TRBJ2-1	NA	TGTGCCAGCAGCTTAGTCGGTAAACCTTACAATGAGCAGTTCTTC	CASSLVGKPYNEQFF
TRBV7-9	NA	TRBJ2-3	few	TGTGCCAGCAGCTTTCTGGGCCCGGATACGCAGTATTTT	CASSFLGPDTQYF
TRBV7-2	NA	TRBJ2-3	few	TGTGCCAGCAGCTTAGGCGGGCGGGACACAGATACGCAGTATTTT	CASSLGGRDTDTQYF
TRBV18	NA	TRBJ1-1	few	TGTGCCAGCTCAGCACAGAGGAATGAAGCTTTCTTT	CASSAQRNEAFF
TRBV18	NA	TRBJ2-2	NA	TGTGCCAGCTCGCTCAGAATTGATACCGGGGAGCTGTTTTTT	CASSLRIDTGELFF
TRBV7-8	NA	TRBJ1-1	NA	TGTGCCAGCAGCCCGCGGGGGCGCGGAATTTCGCCTGAAGCTTTCTTT	CASSPRGRGISPEAFF
TRBV21-1	NA	TRBJ2-4	NA	TGTGCCAGCAGCAAAGGAGTAGAAAAGGGGAAGGGCAAAAACATTCAGTACTTC	CASSKGVEKGKGKNIQYF